These 20 T cell receptor beta chains were sequenced from one sample in a study of cytomegalovirus exposure and HLA in healthy donors. The PCR employed 60 Vbeta primers together with 13 Jbeta primers. The table came from immunoSEQ multiplex PCR; TCRdb's copy has only in-frame clones and leaves some out. This table holds 200,000 or so clones, approximately 80% found once. Sequencing was performed on PBMCs. Receptors originate from a young woman in good health and CMV-seropositive.

The genes are TRBV6-5 and TRBJ1-1; perhaps TRBD1 as D (5 bases). The CDR3 extends over 13 amino acids. V lost 11 bases and J lost 1, with 14 bases in between. Germline V gene lookup returns CDR1 MNHEY and CDR2 SVGAGI. The CDR3, as DNA: TGTGCCTCCAGGAGGGGAAGGAACACTGAAGCTTTCTTT. Its translation is CASRRGRNTEAFF.

The rearrangement joins TRBV4-2 to TRBJ1-5; D possibly corresponds to TRBD1 (5 bases). CDR1 is LGHNA, CDR2 YNFKEQ, per germline. The CDR3 length is 15 residues. V lost 1 base, J lost 2 bases, and 9 bases lay in between. The CDR3 spells CASSQGRGGNQPQHF. The DNA of the CDR3 is TGTGCCAGCAGCCAAGGTCGGGGGGGCAATCAGCCCCAGCATTTT.

About this clone itself: The junction does not match germline at one end; this may be a read error. The rearrangement uses TRBV27 and TRBJ1-3, with D unclear. Germline-derived CDR1 and CDR2 are MNHEY and SMNVEV (reference sequence). The CDR3 is 13 amino acids. As DNA, the CDR3 is TGTGCCAGCCGAGAGGGTTTTGGAAACGCCATATATTTT. It specifies CASREGFGNAIYF.

V gene TRBV6-6 combines with J gene TRBJ1-2, with D hard to call. The CDR3 is 16 amino acids. Germline V lookup: CDR1 MNHNY, CDR2 SVGAGI (reference sequence). V was cut by 2 bases and J by 0 bases, with 13 bases left in between. The CDR3 spells CASSYVAGSTNYGYTF. DNA of the CDR3: TGTGCCAGCAGTTACGTGGCGGGGAGCACTAACTATGGCTACACCTTC.

The chain has TRBV7-3 and TRBJ2-3, with 7 bases aligning to TRBD2. This CDR3 comprises 15 residues. CDR1 SGHTA and CDR2 FQGTGA come from the germline V gene. Trimming took 3 bases from V and 2 from J; bases not matched to a gene: 5. For the CDR3, the DNA is TGTGCCAGCAGCTTGAGGCTAGCGGCCACAGATACGCAGTATTTT. It yields the protein CASSLRLAATDTQYF.

The rearrangement links TRBV5-8 to TRBJ1-3; D uncertain. V dropped 5 bases and J dropped 6 bases, with 6 bases sitting between them. The CDR3 contains 11 residues. Germline V gene sequence: CDR1 SGHTS, CDR2 YDEGEE. CDR3 nucleotide sequence: TGTGCCAGCAGACGGGAAAACACCATATATTTT. Translated, it gives CASRRENTIYF.

The chain joins TRBV9 to TRBJ1-4; no reliable D call. This CDR3 is 17 amino acids long. Germline CDR1 SGDLS, CDR2 YYNGEE. V shed 0 bases and J shed 7 bases, with 19 bases lying between them. Here the CDR3 reads CASSVVPLEGAGEKLFF. The CDR3 DNA reads as TGTGCCAGCAGCGTAGTCCCTCTTGAGGGTGCGGGTGAAAAACTGTTTTTT.

This chain uses TRBV11-3 with TRBJ2-7; 12 bases are a match to TRBD2. This CDR3 spans 15 amino acids. V gave up 5 bases and J gave up 2 bases; unmatched junction bases: 4. Germline V gene data show CDR1 as SGHNT and CDR2 as YENEEA. In DNA form, the CDR3 reads TGTGCCAGCAGCCCGCGGACTAGCGGGGCCTACGAGCAGTACTTC. As protein: CASSPRTSGAYEQYF.

The chain uses TRBV5-4 and TRBJ2-4; D gene ambiguous. The CDR3 consists of 15 residues. The V end was cut by 3 bases, the J end by 0 bases, with 10 bases between. Germline assignment: CDR1 SGHNT and CDR2 YYREEE (reference sequence). CDR3 residues: CASSSQSLAKNIQYF. As DNA, the CDR3 is TGTGCCAGCAGCTCCCAGTCTCTAGCCAAAAACATTCAGTACTTC.

The chain is built from TRBV2 and TRBJ2-7; 9 bases match TRBD2. Germline assignment: CDR1 SNHLY and CDR2 FYNNEI. Trimming removed 3 bases from V and 2 bases from J; junction bases left unmatched: 5. The CDR3 loop spans 15 amino acids. CDR3 amino acids: CASSDRREGPYEQYF. The CDR3 region has the DNA TGTGCCAGCAGTGACCGGCGGGAGGGACCCTACGAGCAGTACTTC. The variable domain in full, with the rest retrieved from reference TRBV2 and TRBJ2-7, is EPEVTQTPSHQVTQMGQEVILRCVPISNHLYFYWYRQILGQKVEFLVSFYNNEISEKSEIFDDQFSVERPDGSNFTLKIRSTKLEDSAMYFCASSDRREGPYEQYFGPGTRLTVT.

The V gene is TRBV6-4, the J gene TRBJ2-5; the match to TRBD2 covers 8 bases. The CDR3 loop spans 10 amino acids. Germline-derived CDR1 and CDR2 are MRHNA and SNTAGT. Trimming removed 10 bases from V and 7 bases from J; junction bases left unmatched: 2. This chain's CDR3 is CATRGGTQYF. CDR3 coding DNA: TGTGCCACTCGGGGGGGGACCCAGTACTTC.

This clone has more than one count but fewer than ten. The chain combines TRBV4-1 with TRBJ2-5; TRBD2 agrees at 9 bases. The CDR3 length is 17 residues. The J segment lost 4 bases and the V segment lost 4 bases, leaving 13 bases of the junction unmatched. CDR1 is MGHRA, CDR2 YSYEKL, per germline. The CDR3 DNA reads TGCGCCAGCAGCCCTGGGGGCTTAGCGGGGGTAAGAGAGACCCAGTACTTC. As protein: CASSPGGLAGVRETQYF.

The chain recombines TRBV7-2 with TRBJ1-1, with D perhaps matching TRBD1 (5 bases). Germline V lookup: CDR1 SGHTA, CDR2 FQGNSA. The V gene lost 7 bases and the J gene lost 0 bases, with 12 bases spanning the gap. The CDR3 runs to 14 residues. CDR3 DNA: TGTGCCAGCATACAGACAGCAATGAACACTGAAGCTTTCTTT. Its translation: CASIQTAMNTEAFF.

This rearrangement joins TRBV5-1 to TRBJ2-5, with TRBD2 as a possible D gene (5 bases). The CDR3 is 13 residues long. V dropped 5 bases and J dropped 3 bases, with 11 bases sitting between them. Germline V gene lookup returns CDR1 SGHRS and CDR2 YFSETQ. CDR3 sequence: CASSHSGEETQYF. In nucleotides, the CDR3 is TGCGCCAGCAGTCACTCCGGGGAAGAGACCCAGTACTTC.

The CDR3 spells CASSQYAGGAYEQYF. DNA for the CDR3: TGCGCCAGCAGCCAATACGCTGGGGGGGCCTACGAGCAGTACTTC. This chain joins TRBV4-3 and TRBJ2-7, with 7 bases fitting TRBD2. Losses at the gene ends were 2 bases for V and 2 bases for J; bases not matched to a gene: 6. The CDR3 runs to 15 residues. In germline, CDR1 is LGHNA, CDR2 YSLEER.

For the CDR3, the DNA is TGTGCCAGCAGTCCCCCCGGACTAGCGGGACCTTACTACGAGCAGTACTTC. It translates to CASSPPGLAGPYYEQYF. The rearrangement joins TRBV27 to TRBJ2-7; TRBD2 matches at 12 bases. Germline CDR1 MNHEY, CDR2 SMNVEV (reference sequence). With V trimmed by 5 bases and J by 3 bases, 11 bases remained unmatched. The CDR3 is 17 amino acids.

This clone was detected a few times. The chain combines TRBV13 with TRBJ2-1, with D maybe TRBD1 (5 bases). The CDR3 sequence is 17 residues long. Trimming took 5 bases from V and 0 from J, leaving 17 bases between them. Germline CDR1 is PRHDT and CDR2 is FYEKMQ (reference sequence). The CDR3 here is CASSLLPGSSSYNEQFF. As DNA, the CDR3 is TGTGCCAGCAGCCTTTTACCAGGGTCAAGCTCCTACAATGAGCAGTTCTTC.

The CDR3: CASRPGDSLNEKLFF. The CDR3 region has the DNA TGTGCCAGCAGACCCGGGGACAGTCTAAATGAAAAACTGTTTTTT. The chain couples TRBV27 to TRBJ1-4; TRBD1 matches 7 bases. Trimming cost V 6 bases and J 5 bases; bases outside gene matches: 9. CDR3 length: 15 residues. The germline V gene has CDR1 MNHEY and CDR2 SMNVEV (reference sequence).

The chain combines TRBV5-8 with TRBJ1-1; 7 positions agree with TRBD1. Trimming took 4 bases from V and 2 from J; bases not matched to a gene: 8. The germline V gene encodes CDR1 SGHTS and CDR2 YDEGEE. The CDR3 contains 15 residues. The CDR3 DNA follows: TGTGCCAGCAGCCCCAACAGGGGTTTAAACACTGAAGCTTTCTTT. Its protein product is CASSPNRGLNTEAFF. Full variable domain (rest looked up from reference TRBV5-8 and TRBJ1-1): EAGVTQSPTHLIKTRGQQATLRCSPISGHTSVYWYQQALGLGLQFLLWYDEGEERNRGNFPPRFSGRQFPNYSSELNVNALELEDSALYLCASSPNRGLNTEAFFGQGTRLTVV.

This clone came up once. This chain joins TRBV5-1 and TRBJ1-1; no clear D gene. Trimming took 6 bases from V and 7 from J, leaving 13 bases between them. The CDR3 totals 12 residues. Germline loops: CDR1 SGHRS, CDR2 YFSETQ. The CDR3 protein is CASMGAGSEAFF. For the CDR3, the DNA is TGCGCCAGCATGGGAGCGGGTAGTGAAGCTTTCTTT.